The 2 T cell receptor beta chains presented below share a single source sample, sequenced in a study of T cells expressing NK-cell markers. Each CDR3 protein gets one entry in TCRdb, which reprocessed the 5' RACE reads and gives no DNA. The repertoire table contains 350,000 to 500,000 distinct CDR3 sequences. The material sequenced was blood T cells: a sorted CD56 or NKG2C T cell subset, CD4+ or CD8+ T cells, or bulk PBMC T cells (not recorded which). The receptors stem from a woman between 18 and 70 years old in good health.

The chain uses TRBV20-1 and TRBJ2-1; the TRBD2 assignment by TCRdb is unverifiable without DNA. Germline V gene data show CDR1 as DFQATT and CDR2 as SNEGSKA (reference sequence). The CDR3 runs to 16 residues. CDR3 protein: CSADWGLAGASNEQFF.

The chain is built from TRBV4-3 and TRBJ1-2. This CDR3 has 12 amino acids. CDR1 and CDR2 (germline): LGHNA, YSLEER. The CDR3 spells CASSQSGYGYTF.